The text below deals with one T cell receptor beta chain. The sample belongs to a study of blood T cell repertoires in COVID-19. V dropped 6 bases and J dropped 3 bases, with 9 bases sitting between them. The CDR3 spans 12 residues. The germline gives CDR1 SGHTA, CDR2 FQGNSA. The table came from immunoSEQ multiplex PCR; TCRdb's copy has only in-frame clones and leaves some out. The sample records about 310,000 clones, roughly 86% being singletons. This TCR was sampled from a woman aged 18-35 years who had recovered from COVID-19. The sequenced sample was PBMCs or T cells enriched from blood (not recorded which). The chain carries TRBV7-2 and TRBJ2-7; tentatively, D is TRBD2 (5 bases). CDR3 nucleotide sequence: TGTGCCAGCAGGGCGGACTTCTACGAGCAGTACTTC. Translation: CASRADFYEQYF.